This T cell receptor beta chain came from a study of early T cells in non-severe SARS-CoV-2 infection. Study details: Sequencing of unsorted whole blood was done on bulk RNA, leaving chains unpaired.

Attached unique molecular identifiers marked individual cDNA molecules. TCRdb passed the 5' RACE reads through MiXCR, listing each CDR3 protein once. The data show roughly 27,000 distinct CDR3 sequences, about 8.6% seen once. General observations from the study: Matching results from VDJdb favored anti-spike CD8 responses, leaving private and CD4 specificities undetected.

This CDR3 spans 13 amino acids. Trimming stripped 1 base from V and 6 bases from J, with 10 bases between. Looked up from germline, CDR1 is SQVTM and CDR2 is ANQGSEA. As to this clonotype: Antigen: not known.

The receptor's source is an adult who was a healthcare worker with PCR-confirmed SARS-CoV-2 infection or an uninfected control (not recorded which). This sequence joins TRBV29-1 and TRBJ2-1; D ambiguous. What was sequenced was whole blood. The CDR3 region has the DNA TGCAGCGTTGAAGGGTTAGTGGGCAATGAGCAGTTCTTC. It encodes CSVEGLVGNEQFF.